These 27 T cell receptor beta chains were sequenced from one sample in a study of control samples from healthy donors and cancer patients. Libraries were prepared by immunoSEQ multiplex PCR; TCRdb keeps only in-frame clonotypes and omits some of them. The data show over 150,000 clones, 90% to 95% seen once. The sequenced sample consisted of blood. These receptors originate from a man aged 35 to 55 in good health.

This chain connects TRBV5-6 to TRBJ2-5, with D possibly being TRBD2 (7 bases). The germline V and J ends were trimmed by 0 bases and 7 bases, with 25 bases remaining between them. Per the germline V gene, CDR1 is SGHDT and CDR2 is YYEEEE. This CDR3 is 18 amino acids long. The CDR3 DNA sequence: TGTGCCAGCAGCTTGGCCGAGGACGTGGGGGGGCCGTTTGGGACCCAGTACTTC. Its protein product is CASSLAEDVGGPFGTQYF.

V gene TRBV28 combines with J gene TRBJ1-5; no firm D call. V was pared by 3 bases and J by 5 bases, with 23 bases between. The CDR3 is made up of 18 amino acids. CDR1 MDHEN and CDR2 SYDVKM come from the germline V gene. The CDR3 region is CASSLDDGLRKAYQPQHF. The CDR3, as DNA: TGTGCCAGCAGTTTGGATGATGGGCTCCGGAAGGCGTATCAGCCCCAGCATTTT. Full variable domain (remainder filled in from reference TRBV28 and TRBJ1-5): DVKVTQSSRYLVKRTGEKVFLECVQDMDHENMFWYRQDPGLGLRLIYFSYDVKMKEKGDIPEGYSVSREKKERFSLILESASTNQTSMYLCASSLDDGLRKAYQPQHFGDGTRLSIL.

The chain combines TRBV3-1 (or the pseudogene TRBV3-2) with TRBJ2-1; 9 bases map to TRBD2. The V and J ends lost 1 base and 8 bases, in that order; junction bases with no gene match: 6. CDR1 and CDR2 (germline): LGHDT, YNNKEL (reference sequence). The CDR3 loop spans 15 amino acids. This CDR3 is CASSQGRGGSYEQFF. In nucleotides, the CDR3 is TGTGCCAGCAGCCAAGGGCGGGGGGGCAGCTATGAGCAGTTCTTC.

The genes are TRBV20-1 and TRBJ2-3; no clear D. The CDR3 spans 11 residues. The V gene's germline CDR1 is DFQATT and CDR2 SNEGSKA (reference sequence). Trimming took 8 bases from V and 4 from J, leaving 10 bases between them. The CDR3 is CSWAQADTQYF. The CDR3 nucleotides read TGCAGTTGGGCCCAAGCAGATACGCAGTATTTT.

CDR3 sequence (DNA): TGTGCCAGCAGCGGTAGGTGGACAGTTGAGGGTTCACCCCTCCACTTT. Its translation is CASSGRWTVEGSPLHF. The rearrangement uses TRBV25-1 and TRBJ1-6; possible D gene TRBD1, 6 bases. Trimming pared 6 bases from V and 9 bases from J, leaving 21 bases between. This CDR3 is built from 16 residues. CDR1 is MGHDK and CDR2 is SYGVNS in the germline V gene.

The gene calls are TRBV5-6 and TRBJ2-2; the D is unclear. The germline V gene has CDR1 SGHDT and CDR2 YYEEEE. V dropped 0 bases and J dropped 9 bases, with 6 bases sitting between them. CDR3 length equals 12 residues. CDR3 residues: CASSLGGRELFF. CDR3 DNA: TGTGCCAGCAGCTTGGGAGGCCGGGAGCTGTTTTTT.

Written as DNA, the CDR3 is TGTGCCAGCAGTTACTCGCTTGCGGGACAGGACTTTAAAAACATTCAGTACTTC. Its protein product is CASSYSLAGQDFKNIQYF. The chain joins TRBV6-2 or TRBV6-3 to TRBJ2-4; 8 bases match TRBD1. The trim removed 0 bases at V and 4 bases at J, leaving 11 bases unmatched. Germline lookup yields CDR1 MNHEY and CDR2 SVGEGT. The CDR3 sequence is 18 residues long.

The V gene is TRBV6-5, the J gene TRBJ2-7; 7 nucleotides align to TRBD2. V gave up 5 bases and J gave up 0 bases; unmatched junction bases: 4. Per germline, CDR1 MNHEY and CDR2 SVGAGI. The CDR3 has 14 residues. DNA for the CDR3: TGTGCCAGCAGTCCGCGGGGGAGCTCCTACGAGCAGTACTTC. It specifies CASSPRGSSYEQYF.

The gene calls are TRBV9 and TRBJ2-7; TRBD1 agrees at 7 bases. Per germline, CDR1 SGDLS and CDR2 YYNGEE. There are 14 residues in the CDR3. V shed 2 bases, J shed 0 bases, and the junction held 2 bases outside the gene matches. The CDR3 nucleotides are TGTGCCAGCAGCGTGGACAGGAACTCCTACGAGCAGTACTTC. This sequence encodes CASSVDRNSYEQYF.

This chain joins TRBV2 and TRBJ2-2; the D gene is possibly TRBD2 (5 bases). Germline values: CDR1 SNHLY, CDR2 FYNNEI. V lost 0 bases and J 3 bases, leaving 14 bases between the germline ends. The CDR3 is 17 residues long. CDR3 nucleotide sequence: TGTGCCAGCAGTGAAGCGCGGGCGAGTTGGTACACCGGGGAGCTGTTTTTT. It yields the protein CASSEARASWYTGELFF. Variable domain in full (rest from reference TRBV2 and TRBJ2-2): EPEVTQTPSHQVTQMGQEVILRCVPISNHLYFYWYRQILGQKVEFLVSFYNNEISEKSEIFDDQFSVERPDGSNFTLKIRSTKLEDSAMYFCASSEARASWYTGELFFGEGSRLTVL.

The DNA of the CDR3 is TGTGCCAGCAGCTCCCGAGGGGGTGCCTCGTCGGAGACCCAGTACTTC. Translated, it gives CASSSRGGASSETQYF. The rearrangement joins TRBV11-2 to TRBJ2-5; maybe TRBD1 (6 bases). Germline assignment: CDR1 SGHAT and CDR2 FQNNGV. This CDR3 has 16 residues. Deletions cut 4 bases from V and 5 bases from J, with 20 bases between.

V and J are TRBV10-3 and TRBJ2-5, with D possibly being TRBD2 (6 bases). CDR3 length: 18 amino acids. V shed 0 bases and J shed 1 base, with 18 bases lying between them. From germline, CDR1 is ENHRY and CDR2 SYGVKD. The DNA of the CDR3 is TGTGCCATCAGTGAGTCCACCGTCTGGGGGGAACCCCAAGAGACCCAGTACTTC. It is translated as CAISESTVWGEPQETQYF.

V usage is TRBV18 and J usage is TRBJ1-4; D call uncertain. Germline values: CDR1 KGHSH, CDR2 LQKENI. The V and J ends lost 5 bases and 7 bases respectively, with 8 bases between them. The CDR3 has 12 amino acids. CDR3 protein: CASSTAREKLFF. The CDR3 coding sequence is TGTGCCAGCTCAACCGCCCGTGAAAAACTGTTTTTT.

The chain joins TRBV11-2 to TRBJ1-1; D may be TRBD1 (5 bases). This CDR3 contains 16 residues. Trimming took off 3 bases at V and 0 bases at J, with 14 bases between the two ends. Germline V gives CDR1 SGHAT, CDR2 FQNNGV. For the CDR3, the DNA is TGTGCCAGCAGCTTGGGCCCCTTGGGGCTGAACACTGAAGCTTTCTTT. It translates to CASSLGPLGLNTEAFF. The full variable domain, its missing parts supplied by reference TRBV11-2 and TRBJ1-1, is EAGVAQSPRYKIIEKRQSVAFWCNPISGHATLYWYQQILGQGPKLLIQFQNNGVVDDSQLPKDRFSAERLKGVDSTLKIQPAKLEDSAVYLCASSLGPLGLNTEAFFGQGTRLTVV.

The gene calls are TRBV27 and TRBJ1-2; D gene uncertain. In germline, CDR1 is MNHEY, CDR2 SMNVEV (reference sequence). Trimming took 2 bases from V and 2 from J, leaving 6 bases between them. The CDR3 is 13 amino acids. In nucleotides, the CDR3 is TGTGCCAGCAGTTTAGACGGGAACTATGGCTACACCTTC. Translation gives CASSLDGNYGYTF.

The count of this clone is one. The gene calls are TRBV7-2 and TRBJ2-7; perhaps D is TRBD1 or TRBD2 (6 bases each). CDR3 size: 14 residues. The germline gives CDR1 SGHTA, CDR2 FQGNSA. V lost 1 base, J lost 0 bases, and 7 bases lay in between. The CDR3 region is CASSLGGASYEQYF. The DNA of the CDR3 is TGTGCCAGCAGCTTAGGGGGGGCCTCCTACGAGCAGTACTTC. Full variable domain (rest looked up from reference TRBV7-2 and TRBJ2-7): GAGVSQSPSNKVTEKGKDVELRCDPISGHTALYWYRQSLGQGLEFLIYFQGNSAPDKSGLPSDRFSAERTGGSVSTLTIQRTQQEDSAVYLCASSLGGASYEQYFGPGTRLTVT.

The chain combines TRBV19 with TRBJ1-3; 10 nucleotides match TRBD1. Trimming removed 6 bases from V and 4 bases from J; junction bases left unmatched: 6. This CDR3 is built from 15 residues. Germline CDR1 LNHDA, CDR2 SQIVND (reference sequence). In nucleotides, the CDR3 is TGTGCCAGTAGCCAGACAGGGGGCGCCGGAAACACCATATATTTT. Its translation: CASSQTGGAGNTIYF.

J is TRBJ1-1 and V is TRBV11-2; 7 bases are a match to TRBD1. V was clipped by 0 bases and J by 5 bases; unmatched bases: 15. The CDR3 sequence is 18 residues long. CDR1 and CDR2 (germline): SGHAT, FQNNGV. CDR3 nucleotide sequence: TGTGCCAGCAGCTTAGATAAAAGGGGGCGAGGGTTTCGAACTGAAGCTTTCTTT. It is translated as CASSLDKRGRGFRTEAFF.

The chain joins TRBV10-1 to TRBJ1-1, with 10 positions matching TRBD1. Germline V gives CDR1 WNHNN, CDR2 SYGVQD (reference sequence). The CDR3 length is 16 residues. V trimming: 5 bases; J trimming: 4 bases; junction bases outside the gene matches: 10. CDR3 bases: TGCGCCAGCAGTTACGAAAGAGACAGGGGGCCCACTGAAGCTTTCTTT. It codes for CASSYERDRGPTEAFF.

This chain uses TRBV5-1 with TRBJ2-1; perhaps TRBD1 as D (6 bases). The germline V and J ends were trimmed by 5 bases and 4 bases, with 16 bases remaining between them. CDR3 length: 15 amino acids. The germline CDR1 and CDR2 sequences are SGHRS and YFSETQ. The CDR3 reads CASRLTGAAYNEQFF. The CDR3 DNA reads TGCGCCAGCAGGCTGACAGGTGCGGCTTACAATGAGCAGTTCTTC.

This chain joins TRBV6-2 or TRBV6-3 and TRBJ1-5, with TRBD1 identical over 7 bases. CDR3 size: 15 residues. V was pared by 0 bases and J by 2 bases, with 1 base of the junction left unmatched. Germline assignment: CDR1 MNHEY and CDR2 SVGEGT. The CDR3 DNA is TGTGCCAGCAGTTACTCCACAGGGGGCAATCAGCCCCAGCATTTT. This codes for CASSYSTGGNQPQHF.

The chain carries TRBV18 and TRBJ1-2; D is ambiguous. Trimming took 4 bases from V and 0 from J, leaving 6 bases between them. The CDR3 spans 13 residues. Germline V gene data show CDR1 as KGHSH and CDR2 as LQKENI. This chain's CDR3 is CASSLDTNYGYTF. The CDR3 DNA follows: TGTGCCAGCTCACTCGATACTAACTATGGCTACACCTTC.

This rearrangement joins TRBV23-1 to TRBJ2-1, with D perhaps matching TRBD1 or TRBD2 (6 bases each). TRBV23-1 is an ORF; its function is uncertain. The CDR3 contains 17 residues. V lost 0 bases and J lost 5, with 17 bases in between. Written as DNA, the CDR3 is TGCGCCAGCAGTCAATCTCCGGACAGATCGGGGGACAATGAGCAGTTCTTC. Translated, it gives CASSQSPDRSGDNEQFF.

The J gene is TRBJ1-4, the V gene TRBV5-8; the D gene is possibly TRBD1 (5 bases). This CDR3 contains 14 residues. V was cut by 0 bases and J by 6 bases, with 9 bases left in between. CDR1 is SGHTS and CDR2 is YDEGEE in the germline V gene. For the CDR3, the DNA is TGTGCCAGCAGCTTGGGGCCGGGGCATGAAAAACTGTTTTTT. It translates to CASSLGPGHEKLFF.

This clone was picked up one time. V gene TRBV4-3 combines with J gene TRBJ1-1; D is possibly TRBD1 (5 bases). The CDR3 covers 14 residues. With 2 bases removed from V and 1 base from J, the gap between germline ends came to 8 bases. Germline V lookup: CDR1 LGHNA, CDR2 YSLEER. CDR3 coding DNA: TGCGCCAGCAGCCAACAGGGTGCGAACACTGAAGCTTTCTTT. Amino acid sequence: CASSQQGANTEAFF.

V gene TRBV6-2 or TRBV6-3 combines with J gene TRBJ1-5; no definite D call. Trimming shortened V by 0 bases and J by 3 bases, and 9 bases separated the two germline ends. The length of the CDR3 is 15 residues. Germline CDR1 is MNHEY and CDR2 is SVGEGT. CDR3: CASSYSAGSNQPQHF. The CDR3 DNA is TGTGCCAGCAGTTACTCCGCAGGCTCCAATCAGCCCCAGCATTTT.

The chain links TRBV19 to TRBJ1-5; no clear D. This CDR3 has 14 amino acids. The V and J ends lost 1 base and 3 bases respectively, with 7 bases between them. CDR1 and CDR2 from the germline V gene are LNHDA and SQIVND (reference sequence). The CDR3, as DNA: TGTGCCAGTAGTATAGGGCCTTACAATCAGCCCCAGCATTTT. Its protein product is CASSIGPYNQPQHF.